The present T cell receptor (beta chain) was sequenced within a study of immune heterogeneity within non-small cell lung tumors (dated 2018 in TCRdb). Regarding the study in general: Histology comprised several squamous cell carcinomas, roughly ten non-squamous carcinomas and 1 tumor not otherwise specified. Whole-exome sequencing, RNA-seq and TCR beta repertoire sequencing were combined for multiple spatially distinct regions from each NSCLC tumor so that intratumoral immune heterogeneity could be examined. TCR repertoires were analyzed from 57 tumor loci of approximately 14 patients, while transcriptome data covered only roughly 45 loci from some 11 patients. For mutant peptides 8 to 11 amino acids long, netMHCpan-3.0 predicted neoantigen binding to the HLA alleles of each patient.

In its sample, this clonotype was seen many times. Its antigen has not been determined. One base away there is no much larger clone; base qualities are not given. The TCR template was genomic DNA extracted from bulk tumor tissue, and roughly 590 ng of gDNA was amplified for each sample. During surgery, multiple biopsies were taken from each primary tumor, with sampling sites spaced as far apart as possible within the tumor mass. The study cohort was described as untreated, and patients were newly diagnosed NSCLC cases undergoing curative surgery. The donor group was made up of over 14 newly diagnosed non-small cell lung cancer patients undergoing surgery with curative intent. The resected tumor masses were reviewed by two independent pathologists. Only DNA and RNA samples of high quality went on to sequencing. The TCR beta CDR3 region was amplified with a multiplex PCR system whose first round ran for approximately 9 cycles using 32 V-gene forward primers and 13 J-gene reverse primers. First-round PCR used a QIAGEN Multiplex PCR Kit, and primer sequences were filed in Chinese patent CN105087789A. Illumina universal primers were added in a second PCR round performed with the Phusion High-Fidelity PCR Kit. Sequencing of the TCR libraries was done on the Illumina HiSeq X Ten platform in paired-end mode with a 151 bp read length. The paper's processing steps were these. Cutadapt removed reads without multiplex PCR primers, PEAR merged read pairs, and MiXCR with default settings called CDR3 regions. Repertoire diversity was assessed by Shannon entropy, and clonality was calculated as one minus the Shannon entropy divided by the ln of the count of productive unique sequences. Clonotypes present at frequencies of at least 0.5% were defined as dominant or high-frequency T-cell clones. TCRdb trimmed the raw reads at Q25, called clones with MiXCR and kept productive beta chains. Each record represents a unique CDR3 protein, reported with the most common genes and DNA among its rows. These V and J calls are TCRdb output, not the study's own analysis. The sample table shows 14,000 or so distinct CDR3 sequences, and around 27% are seen once. Less than 5% of the sample comes from the top ten.

From its cysteine to its phenylalanine, the CDR3 spans 10 amino acids. Only CDR3 DNA is held: 30 bases, read in frame from base 1. CDR1 and CDR2 were assigned from the germline V gene (reference sequence) as SEHNR and FQNEAQ. V loses 6 bases, J loses 3 bases, and the germline ends lie 0 bases apart. The investigation overall reported the following: Within a patient, the same dominant CDR3B clonotypes appeared at multiple loci, but different tumor locations also contained unique high-frequency clones. High-frequency TCR beta clonotypes were found to be largely distinct between individual patients. A statistically significant but moderate positive correlation (R 0.3 to 0.4) was observed between local T-cell repertoire clonality and local tumor mutational burden.

The chain employs TRBV7-9 and TRBJ1-3; no D gene is confidently identified. Material: lung tumor tissue. The TCR originated in a middle-aged man with non-small cell lung cancer. The base sequence is TGTGCCAGCAGTGGAAACACCATATATTTT. This translates into CASSGNTIYF.